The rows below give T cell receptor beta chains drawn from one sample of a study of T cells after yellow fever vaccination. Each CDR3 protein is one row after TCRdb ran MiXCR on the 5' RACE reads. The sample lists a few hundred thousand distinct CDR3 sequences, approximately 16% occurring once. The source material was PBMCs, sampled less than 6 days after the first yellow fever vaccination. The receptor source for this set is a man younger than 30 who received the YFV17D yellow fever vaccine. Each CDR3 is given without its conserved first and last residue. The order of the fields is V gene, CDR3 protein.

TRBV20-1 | TPVRGSRDNEQF
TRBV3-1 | ASSLNGNRETQY
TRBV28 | ASSLMAQGNIQY
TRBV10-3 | AISESLAGEFEDTQY
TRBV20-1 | SARASGQAYNEQF
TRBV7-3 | ASSLSGGAYNEQF
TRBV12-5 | ASGLGEQPQH
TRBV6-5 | ASSYSWTSGGLTDTQY
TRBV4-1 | ASSHQERGPGETQY
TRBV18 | ASSPQTATDTQY
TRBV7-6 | ASSLAPGGQGIDTQY
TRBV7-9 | ASSLVGLPPAEQY
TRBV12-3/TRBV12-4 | ASRRLAGGHEQY
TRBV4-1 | ASSQPALNTGELF
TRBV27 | ASSVNPSGGTQY
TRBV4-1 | ASSPALAGGLNEQF
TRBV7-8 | ASSSIRRKNTEAF
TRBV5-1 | ASSLSGIGDIQY
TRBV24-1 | ATNGVPKNIQY
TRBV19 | ASSRGDRLYGYT